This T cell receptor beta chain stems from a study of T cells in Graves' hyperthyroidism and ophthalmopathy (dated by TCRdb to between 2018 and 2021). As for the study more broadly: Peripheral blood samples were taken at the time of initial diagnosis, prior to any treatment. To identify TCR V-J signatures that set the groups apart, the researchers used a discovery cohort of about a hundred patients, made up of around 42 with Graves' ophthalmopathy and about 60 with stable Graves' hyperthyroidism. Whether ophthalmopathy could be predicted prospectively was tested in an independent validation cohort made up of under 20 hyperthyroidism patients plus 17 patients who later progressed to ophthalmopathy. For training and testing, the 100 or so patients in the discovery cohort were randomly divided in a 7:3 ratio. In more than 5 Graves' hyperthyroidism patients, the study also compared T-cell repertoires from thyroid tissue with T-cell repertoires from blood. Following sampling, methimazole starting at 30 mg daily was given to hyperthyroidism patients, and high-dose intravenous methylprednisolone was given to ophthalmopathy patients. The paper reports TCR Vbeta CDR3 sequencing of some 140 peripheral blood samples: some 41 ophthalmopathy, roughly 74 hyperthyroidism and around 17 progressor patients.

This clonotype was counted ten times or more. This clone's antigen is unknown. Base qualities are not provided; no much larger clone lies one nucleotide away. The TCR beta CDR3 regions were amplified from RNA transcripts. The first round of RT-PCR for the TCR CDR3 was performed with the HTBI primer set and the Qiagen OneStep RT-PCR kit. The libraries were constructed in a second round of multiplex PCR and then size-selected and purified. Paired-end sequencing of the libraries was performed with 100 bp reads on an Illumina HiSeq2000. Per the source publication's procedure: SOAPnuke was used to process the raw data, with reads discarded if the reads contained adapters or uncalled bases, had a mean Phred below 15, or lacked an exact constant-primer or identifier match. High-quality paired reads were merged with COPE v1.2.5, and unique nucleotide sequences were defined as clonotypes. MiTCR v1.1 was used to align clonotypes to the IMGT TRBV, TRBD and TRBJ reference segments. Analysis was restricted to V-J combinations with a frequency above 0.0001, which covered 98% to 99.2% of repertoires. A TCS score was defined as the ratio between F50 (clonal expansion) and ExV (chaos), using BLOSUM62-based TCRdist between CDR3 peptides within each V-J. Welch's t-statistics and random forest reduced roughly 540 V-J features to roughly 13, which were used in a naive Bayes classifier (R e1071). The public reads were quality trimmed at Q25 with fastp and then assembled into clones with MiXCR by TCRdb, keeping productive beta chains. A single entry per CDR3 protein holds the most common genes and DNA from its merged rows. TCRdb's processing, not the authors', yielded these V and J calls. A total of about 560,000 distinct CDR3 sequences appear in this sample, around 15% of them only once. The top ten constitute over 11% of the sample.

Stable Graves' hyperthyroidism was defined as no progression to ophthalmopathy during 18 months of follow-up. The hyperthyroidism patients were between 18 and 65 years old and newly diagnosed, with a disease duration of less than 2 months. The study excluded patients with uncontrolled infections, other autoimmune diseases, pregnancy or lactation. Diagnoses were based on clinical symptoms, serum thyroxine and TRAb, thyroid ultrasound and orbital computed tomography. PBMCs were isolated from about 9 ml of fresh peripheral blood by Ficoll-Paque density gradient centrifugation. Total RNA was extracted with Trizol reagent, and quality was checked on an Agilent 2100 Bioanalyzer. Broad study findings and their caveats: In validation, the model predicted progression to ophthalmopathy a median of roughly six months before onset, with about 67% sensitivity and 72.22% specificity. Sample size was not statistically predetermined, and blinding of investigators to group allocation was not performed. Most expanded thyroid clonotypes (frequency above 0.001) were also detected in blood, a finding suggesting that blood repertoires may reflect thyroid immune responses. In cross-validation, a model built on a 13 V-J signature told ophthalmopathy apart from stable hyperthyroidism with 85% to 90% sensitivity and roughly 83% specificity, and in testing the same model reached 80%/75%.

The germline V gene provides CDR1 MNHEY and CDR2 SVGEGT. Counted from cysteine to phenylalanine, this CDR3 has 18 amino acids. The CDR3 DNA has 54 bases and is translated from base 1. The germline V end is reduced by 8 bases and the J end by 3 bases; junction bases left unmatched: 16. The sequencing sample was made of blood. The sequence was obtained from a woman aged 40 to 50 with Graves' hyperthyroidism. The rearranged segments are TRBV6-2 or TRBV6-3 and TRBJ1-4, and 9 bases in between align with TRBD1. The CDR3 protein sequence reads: CASLETGGRAAANEKLFF. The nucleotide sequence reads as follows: TGTGCCAGCTTGGAGACAGGGGGGCGAGCTGCTGCTAATGAAAAACTGTTTTTT.